This TCR beta chain came from a study of T cell responses to AZD1222 COVID-19 vaccine. CDR3 length: 17 amino acids. Germline CDR1 and CDR2: KGHDR and SFDVKD. Trimming at V came to 0 bases and at J to 4 bases, leaving 8 bases not matched to a gene. Notes on the study in general: Vaccine-related CD4 TCRs covered spike, predominating at 160-218 and 743-854. Seropositive AZD1222 recipients at baseline numbered only five or six.

Points on this clone: Its antigen remains unidentified.

TCRdb's copy holds only in-frame clones and misses some; the assay was immunoSEQ multiplex PCR. The sample lists more than 150,000 clones, around 88% occurring once. The clonotype originates from an adult in good health. The rearrangement joins TRBV24-1 to TRBJ2-3, with 8 positions matching TRBD2. This sample comprised peripheral blood, obtained on day 0 of AZD1222 vaccination. The CDR3 loop reads CATSDLEREGPPDTQYF. In DNA form, the CDR3 reads TGTGCCACCAGTGATTTGGAACGGGAGGGCCCCCCAGATACGCAGTATTTT.